The 14 T cell receptor beta chains below all came from one sample that was sequenced in a study of T cells in Graves' hyperthyroidism and ophthalmopathy. TCR beta CDR3 regions were amplified from RNA transcripts. When the TCR CDR3 underwent first-round RT-PCR, the HTBI primer set was used. Each CDR3 protein gets one entry after TCRdb re-called the multiplex PCR reads with MiXCR. The sample has some 350,000 distinct CDR3 sequences, 13% to 15% seen once. The sample taken for sequencing was blood. The receptors here all came from an older woman with Graves' ophthalmopathy.

This clonotype was counted between two and nine times. This sequence joins TRBV7-6 and TRBJ2-7; TRBD1 is a possible D gene (6 bases). The germline V gene has CDR1 SGHVS and CDR2 FNYEAQ. V lost 4 bases and J 7 bases, leaving 14 bases between the germline ends. This CDR3 has 13 residues. DNA for the CDR3: TGTGCCAGCAGCTCCTCAGGGGTGGGGGAGCAGTACTTC. As protein: CASSSSGVGEQYF.

Of note for this clonotype: This sequence may be a read error, since a much larger clone differs from it by one base. Because the CDR3 is missing its conserved closing phenylalanine or tryptophan, this is likely a read error. The V and J genes are TRBV28 and TRBJ2-1, with 7 bases aligning to TRBD1. The J segment lost 4 bases and the V segment lost 2 bases, leaving 5 bases of the junction unmatched. CDR3 length: 15 amino acids. Germline CDR1 and CDR2: MDHEN and SYDVKM. The CDR3 coding sequence is TGTGCCAGCAGTTTAGGGCAGGGGGTTTACAATGAGCAGTTCCTC. This gives the protein CASSLGQGVYNEQFL.

This clonotype was counted many times. The chain is built from TRBV3-1 and TRBJ2-2; D is undetermined. CDR1 LGHDT and CDR2 YNNKEL come from the germline V gene (reference sequence). The CDR3 spans 13 residues. The germline V and J ends were trimmed by 3 bases and 6 bases, with 8 bases remaining between them. In nucleotides, the CDR3 is TGTGCCAGCAGCCATAGCCGCGCCGGGGAGCTGTTTTTT. Residues: CASSHSRAGELFF.

This clonotype came up many times. CDR3 in amino acids: CASSPIGYDMNTEAFF. CDR3 bases: TGTGCCAGCAGCCCCATAGGGTACGACATGAACACTGAAGCTTTCTTT. The chain uses TRBV12-3 or TRBV12-4 and TRBJ1-1; D gene uncertain. The CDR3 has 16 amino acids. V was trimmed by 6 bases and J by 0 bases, leaving 17 bases between them.

The chain carries TRBV30 and TRBJ2-3; perhaps D is TRBD1 or TRBD2 (5 bases each). This CDR3 is 14 amino acids long. Germline CDR1 reads GTSNPN; CDR2 reads SVGIG (reference sequence). Trimming pared 1 base from V and 5 bases from J, leaving 13 bases between. CDR3 coding DNA: TGTGCCTGGAGTGAGACGGGACGAGAAGATACGCAGTATTTT. Translating it yields CAWSETGREDTQYF.

This clonotype was counted many times. The chain employs TRBV20-1 and TRBJ1-2; 7 bases align to TRBD1. Germline values: CDR1 DFQATT, CDR2 SNEGSKA (reference sequence). CDR3 size: 13 residues. J gave up 3 bases and V 1 base, and 2 bases lay outside the gene matches. CDR3 in DNA: TGCAGTGCTAGAGTAACAGGGGACTATGGCTACACCTTC. Translating it yields CSARVTGDYGYTF.

With regard to this clonotype: One base away lies a much larger clone, so this may be a sequencing read error. The J gene is TRBJ2-1, the V gene TRBV5-6; D tentatively fits TRBD1 or TRBD2 (5 bases each). Trimming took off 4 bases at V and 10 bases at J, with 21 bases between the two ends. Germline CDR1 reads SGHDT; CDR2 reads YYEEEE. The CDR3 totals 15 residues. CDR3 loop: CASSPRRTGQYEQFF. As DNA, the CDR3 is TGTGCCAGCAGCCCAAGGAGGACGGGGCAATACGAGCAGTTCTTC.

This clonotype appeared many times. The CDR3 spells CASSLVGRLSYNEQFF. DNA for the CDR3: TGTGCCAGCAGCTTAGTGGGTAGGCTTTCCTACAATGAGCAGTTCTTC. V is TRBV11-2 and J is TRBJ2-1, with unresolved D. CDR1 is SGHAT and CDR2 is FQNNGV in the germline V gene. V was trimmed by 1 base and J by 1 base, leaving 11 bases between them. This CDR3 region has 16 residues. The entire variable domain, with the rest obtained from reference TRBV11-2 and TRBJ2-1, is as follows: EAGVAQSPRYKIIEKRQSVAFWCNPISGHATLYWYQQILGQGPKLLIQFQNNGVVDDSQLPKDRFSAERLKGVDSTLKIQPAKLEDSAVYLCASSLVGRLSYNEQFFGPGTRLTVL.

This clonotype was seen ten or more times. J is TRBJ2-1 and V is TRBV9; D possibly corresponds to TRBD1 (6 bases). There are 15 residues in the CDR3. The V end was cut by 4 bases, the J end by 9 bases, with 20 bases between. Germline-derived CDR1 and CDR2 are SGDLS and YYNGEE. The CDR3 sequence: CASSTMGQPAREQFF. In DNA, the CDR3 is TGTGCCAGCAGCACAATGGGACAACCCGCCCGTGAGCAGTTCTTC. Full variable domain (missing parts from reference TRBV9 and TRBJ2-1): DSGVTQTPKHLITATGQRVTLRCSPRSGDLSVYWYQQSLDQGLQFLIQYYNGEERAKGNILERFSAQQFPDLHSELNLSSLELGDSALYFCASSTMGQPAREQFFGPGTRLTVL.

This clonotype was detected ten times or more. The chain is built from TRBV20-1 and TRBJ2-7; the D is unclear. CDR3 size: 12 residues. Per germline, CDR1 DFQATT and CDR2 SNEGSKA (reference sequence). The germline V and J ends were trimmed by 5 bases and 2 bases, with 10 bases remaining between them. The CDR3 coding sequence is TGCAGTGCTGTCGAGGAAACCTACGAGCAGTACTTC. Its protein product is CSAVEETYEQYF.

In this sample, this clonotype turned up many times. The CDR3 is CASRGQGNQPQHF. DNA of the CDR3: TGTGCCAGCAGGGGACAGGGGAATCAGCCCCAGCATTTT. J is TRBJ1-5 and V is TRBV2, with 10 bases fitting TRBD1. The CDR3 is 13 amino acids. CDR1 is SNHLY, CDR2 FYNNEI, per germline. J gave up 4 bases and V 6 bases, and 0 bases lay outside the gene matches.

The sample holds many counts of this clonotype. The rearrangement joins TRBV6-1 to TRBJ2-2; D uncertain. Between the trimmed V and J ends, which lost 5 bases and 1 base, there was a span of 14 bases. Germline CDR1 and CDR2: MNHNS and SASEGT. CDR3 length: 16 residues. The CDR3 here is CASSRPTDGNTGELFF. The CDR3 DNA reads as TGTGCCAGCAGTAGACCCACCGACGGGAACACCGGGGAGCTGTTTTTT.

This clonotype has a count of ten or more. The chain combines TRBV18 with TRBJ2-3; no clear D. CDR3 length: 14 amino acids. Germline CDR1 and CDR2: KGHSH and LQKENI. Trimming left V 2 bases short and J 3 bases short, with 9 bases between. The CDR3 DNA follows: TGTGCCAGCTCACCAGGCGGCGGTACAGATACGCAGTATTTT. It encodes CASSPGGGTDTQYF.

The table lists this clonotype with a few counts. This rearrangement joins TRBV7-9 to TRBJ2-1, with TRBD1 identical over 10 bases. Per germline, CDR1 SEHNR and CDR2 FQNEAQ (reference sequence). CDR3 length: 14 amino acids. V was clipped by 4 bases and J by 8 bases; unmatched bases: 5. As DNA, the CDR3 is TGTGCCAGCAGCTCGGACAGGGGGTGGTATGAGCAGTTCTTC. It specifies CASSSDRGWYEQFF.